Listed below are T cell receptor beta chains from one sample, sequenced in a study of blood T cell repertoires in COVID-19. Produced via immunoSEQ multiplex PCR; TCRdb's table is partial and in-frame only. Of 300,000 or so clones detected, around 84% appear once; the ten largest clones hold 1.3%. The sequencing input was peripheral blood. These receptors were obtained from a man between 65 and 85 years old with acute or convalescent COVID-19. The CDR3 runs from the conserved cysteine through the conserved F or W. A D gene is named only where the DNA matches it firmly. Only part of the rows carry a size: once, few, many, or a class if the clone is expanded.

v_gene	j_gene	abundance	d_gene	CDR3nt	CDR3aa
TRBV6-6	TRBJ1-3	.	.	TGTGCCAGCAGTGACGCGGAAGCCTCTGGAAACACCATATATTTT	CASSDAEASGNTIYF
TRBV25-1	TRBJ2-2	.	.	TGTGCCAGCAGTGACCAGGGCCCCCCCGGGGAGCTGTTTTTT	CASSDQGPPGELFF
TRBV18	TRBJ2-2	.	TRBD2	TGTGCCAGCTCAGCCCGACTAGCGGGGGACTCCGGGGAGCTGTTTTTT	CASSARLAGDSGELFF
TRBV5-5	TRBJ2-3	.	TRBD2	TGTGCCAGCAGCTTGGTAGCTAGCGGGACGGCAGATACGCAGTATTTT	CASSLVASGTADTQYF
TRBV27	TRBJ2-7	.	.	TGTGCCAGCAGTCAATTGGGGGGGGCGAACGAGCAGTACTTC	CASSQLGGANEQYF
TRBV4-2	TRBJ1-3	.	.	TGTGCCAGCAGCCAAGGGGGAGGAGGAAACACCATATATTTT	CASSQGGGGNTIYF
TRBV14	TRBJ2-3	.	TRBD2	TGTGCCAGCAGCCAACAGAGGACTAGCGGGAGTAGAGCAGATACGCAGTATTTT	CASSQQRTSGSRADTQYF
TRBV6-5	TRBJ2-7	once	TRBD1	TGTGCCAGCAGGAGATCCGGGACAGGAACCTACGAGCAGTACTTC	CASRRSGTGTYEQYF
TRBV2	TRBJ2-3	.	.	TGTGCCAGCAACAGGGCCTACCGTACGGATACGCAGTATTTT	CASNRAYRTDTQYF
TRBV5-4	TRBJ2-3	.	TRBD1	TGTGCCAGCAGCAGACAGGGAGTGGGAGATACGCAGTATTTT	CASSRQGVGDTQYF
TRBV7-9	TRBJ2-3	.	.	TGTGCCAGCAGCTTAAAGGGGAGCACAGATACGCAGTATTTT	CASSLKGSTDTQYF